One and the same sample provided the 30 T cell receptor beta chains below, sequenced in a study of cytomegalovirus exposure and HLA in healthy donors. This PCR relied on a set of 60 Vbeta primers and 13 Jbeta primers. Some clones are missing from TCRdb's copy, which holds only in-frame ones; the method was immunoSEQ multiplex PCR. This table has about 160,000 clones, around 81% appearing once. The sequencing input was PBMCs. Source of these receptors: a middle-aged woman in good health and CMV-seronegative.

The CDR3 is CASSQTRFQETQYF. In DNA, the CDR3 is TGCGCCAGCAGTCAGACTAGGTTCCAAGAGACCCAGTACTTC. This chain connects TRBV23-1 to TRBJ2-5; TRBD2 is a possible D gene (6 bases). TRBV23-1 carries the ORF label, with uncertain function. V was shortened by 3 bases and J by 1 base, with 9 bases between the two germline ends. This CDR3 comprises 14 residues.

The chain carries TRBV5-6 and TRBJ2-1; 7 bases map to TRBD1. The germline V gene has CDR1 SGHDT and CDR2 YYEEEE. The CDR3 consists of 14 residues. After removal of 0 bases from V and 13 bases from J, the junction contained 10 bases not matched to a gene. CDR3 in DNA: TGTGCCAGCAGCTTGGCCCCCTCTACAGGGGACCAGTTCTTC. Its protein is CASSLAPSTGDQFF.

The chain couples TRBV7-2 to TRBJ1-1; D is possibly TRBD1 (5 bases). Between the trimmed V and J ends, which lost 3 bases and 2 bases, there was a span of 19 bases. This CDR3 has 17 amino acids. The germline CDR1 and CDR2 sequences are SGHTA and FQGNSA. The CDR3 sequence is CASSFRTGIRGNTEAFF. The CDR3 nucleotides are TGTGCCAGCAGCTTTAGAACAGGAATAAGGGGCAACACTGAAGCTTTCTTT.

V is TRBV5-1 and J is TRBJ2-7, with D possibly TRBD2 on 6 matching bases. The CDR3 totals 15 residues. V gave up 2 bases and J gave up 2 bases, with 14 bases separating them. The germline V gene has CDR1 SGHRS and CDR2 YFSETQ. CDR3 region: CASSFAGGSTYEQYF. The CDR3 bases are TGCGCCAGCAGCTTCGCAGGAGGGTCTACCTACGAGCAGTACTTC.

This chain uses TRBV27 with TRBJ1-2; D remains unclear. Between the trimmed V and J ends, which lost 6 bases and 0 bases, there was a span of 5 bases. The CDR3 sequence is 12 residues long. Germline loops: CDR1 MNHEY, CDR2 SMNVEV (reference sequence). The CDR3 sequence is CASRSANYGYTF. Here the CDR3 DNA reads TGTGCCAGCAGGTCCGCTAACTATGGCTACACCTTC.

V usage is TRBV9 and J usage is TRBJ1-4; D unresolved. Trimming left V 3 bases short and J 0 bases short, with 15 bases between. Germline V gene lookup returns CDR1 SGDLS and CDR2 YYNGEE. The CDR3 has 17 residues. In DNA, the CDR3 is TGTGCCAGCAGCGCGGGTTATTCAGAGGCAACTAATGAAAAACTGTTTTTT. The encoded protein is CASSAGYSEATNEKLFF.

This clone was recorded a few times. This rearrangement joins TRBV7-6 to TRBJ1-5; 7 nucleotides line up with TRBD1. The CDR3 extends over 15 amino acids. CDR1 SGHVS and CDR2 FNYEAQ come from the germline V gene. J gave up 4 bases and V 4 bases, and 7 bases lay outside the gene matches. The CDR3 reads CASSSPTGQNQPQHF. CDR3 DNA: TGTGCCAGCAGCTCCCCGACAGGGCAAAATCAGCCCCAGCATTTT. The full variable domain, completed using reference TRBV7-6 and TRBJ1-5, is GAGVSQSPRYKVTKRGQDVALRCDPISGHVSLYWYRQALGQGPEFLTYFNYEAQQDKSGLPNDRFSAERPEGSISTLTIQRTEQRDSAMYRCASSSPTGQNQPQHFGDGTRLSIL.

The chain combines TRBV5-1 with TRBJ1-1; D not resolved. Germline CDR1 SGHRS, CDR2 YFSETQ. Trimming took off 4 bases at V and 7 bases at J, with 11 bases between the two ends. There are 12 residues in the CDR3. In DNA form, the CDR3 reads TGCGCCAGCAGCCCCGACTTGCTTGAAGCTTTCTTT. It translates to CASSPDLLEAFF.

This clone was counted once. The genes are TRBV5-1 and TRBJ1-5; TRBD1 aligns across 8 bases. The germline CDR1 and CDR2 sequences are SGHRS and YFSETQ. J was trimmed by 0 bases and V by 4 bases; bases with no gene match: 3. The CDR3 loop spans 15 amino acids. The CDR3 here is CASSLQGASNQPQHF. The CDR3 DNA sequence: TGCGCCAGCAGCCTGCAGGGGGCTAGCAATCAGCCCCAGCATTTT.

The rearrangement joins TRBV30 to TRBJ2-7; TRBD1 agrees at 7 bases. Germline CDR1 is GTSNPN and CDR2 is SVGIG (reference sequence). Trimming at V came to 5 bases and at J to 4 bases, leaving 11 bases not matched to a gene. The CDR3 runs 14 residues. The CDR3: CAWSNGQDNYEQYF. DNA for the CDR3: TGTGCCTGGTCGAATGGACAGGATAATTACGAGCAGTACTTC.

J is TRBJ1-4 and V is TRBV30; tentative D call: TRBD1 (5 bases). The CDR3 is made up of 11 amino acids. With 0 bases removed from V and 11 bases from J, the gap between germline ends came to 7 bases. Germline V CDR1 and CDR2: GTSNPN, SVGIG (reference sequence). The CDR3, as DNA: TGTGCCTGGAGTGTACCAGGGAAACTGTTTTTT. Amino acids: CAWSVPGKLFF.

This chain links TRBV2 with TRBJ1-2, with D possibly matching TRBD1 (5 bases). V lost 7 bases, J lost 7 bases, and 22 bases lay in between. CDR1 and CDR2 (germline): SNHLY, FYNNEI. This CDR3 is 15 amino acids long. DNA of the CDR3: TGTGCCAGCACGGAACTTCGGGACCAGCGGGGTGGCTACACCTTC. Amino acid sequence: CASTELRDQRGGYTF.

CDR3 sequence reads: CASSSGQLSSYEQYF. DNA of the CDR3: TGCGCCAGCAGCTCAGGACAGTTGAGCTCCTACGAGCAGTACTTC. The J gene is TRBJ2-7, the V gene TRBV5-1, with D tentatively TRBD1 (6 bases). Trimming stripped 3 bases from V and 0 bases from J, with 13 bases between. Germline-derived CDR1 and CDR2 are SGHRS and YFSETQ. This CDR3 is 15 amino acids long.

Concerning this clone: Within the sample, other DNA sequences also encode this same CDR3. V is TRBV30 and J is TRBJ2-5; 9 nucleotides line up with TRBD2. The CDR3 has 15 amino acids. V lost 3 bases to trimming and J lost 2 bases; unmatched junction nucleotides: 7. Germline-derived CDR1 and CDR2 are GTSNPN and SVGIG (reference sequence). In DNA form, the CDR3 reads TGTGCCTGGAGCGGGAGCGGGAGGCTACAAGAGACCCAGTACTTC. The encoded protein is CAWSGSGRLQETQYF.

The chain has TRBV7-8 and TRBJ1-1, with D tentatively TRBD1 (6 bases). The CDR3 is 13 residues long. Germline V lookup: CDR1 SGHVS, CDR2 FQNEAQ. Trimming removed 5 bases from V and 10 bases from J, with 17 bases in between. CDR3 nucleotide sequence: TGTGCCAGCAGCCTCACAGGGAAAGATCGAGCTTTCTTT. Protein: CASSLTGKDRAFF.

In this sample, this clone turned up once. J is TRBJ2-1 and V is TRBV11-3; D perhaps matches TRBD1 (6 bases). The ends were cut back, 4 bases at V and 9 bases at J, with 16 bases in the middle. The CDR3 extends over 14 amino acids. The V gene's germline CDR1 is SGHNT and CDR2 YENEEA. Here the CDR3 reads CASSSHRENREQFF. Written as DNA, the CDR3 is TGTGCCAGCAGCTCTCACAGGGAGAATCGTGAGCAGTTCTTC.

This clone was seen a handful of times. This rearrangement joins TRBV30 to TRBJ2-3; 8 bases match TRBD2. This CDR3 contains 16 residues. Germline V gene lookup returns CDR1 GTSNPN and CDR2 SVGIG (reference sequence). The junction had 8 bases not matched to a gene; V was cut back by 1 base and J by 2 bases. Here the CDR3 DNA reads TGTGCCTGGAGTGGCAAGACTAGCGCCATCACAGATACGCAGTATTTT. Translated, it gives CAWSGKTSAITDTQYF.

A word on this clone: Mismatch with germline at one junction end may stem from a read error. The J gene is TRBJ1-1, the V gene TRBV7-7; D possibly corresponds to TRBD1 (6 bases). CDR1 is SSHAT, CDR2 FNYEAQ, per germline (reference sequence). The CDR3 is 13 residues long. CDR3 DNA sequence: TGTGCTAGCAGCTTAACCCCGGACAGCGAAGCTTTCTTT. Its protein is CASSLTPDSEAFF. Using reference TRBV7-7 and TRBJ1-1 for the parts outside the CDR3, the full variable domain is GAGVSQSPRYKVTKRGQDVTLRCDPISSHATLYWYQQALGQGPEFLTYFNYEAQPDKSGLPSDRFSAERPEGSISTLTIQRTEQRDSAMYRCASSLTPDSEAFFGQGTRLTVV.

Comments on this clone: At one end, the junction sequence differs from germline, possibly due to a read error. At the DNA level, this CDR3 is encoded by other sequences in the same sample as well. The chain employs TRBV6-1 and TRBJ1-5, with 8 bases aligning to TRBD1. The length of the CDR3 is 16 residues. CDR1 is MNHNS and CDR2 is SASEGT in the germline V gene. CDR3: CASSEWTGSLNQPQHF. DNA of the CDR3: TGTGCCAGTAGTGAATGGACAGGGAGTCTCAATCAGCCCCAGCATTTT.

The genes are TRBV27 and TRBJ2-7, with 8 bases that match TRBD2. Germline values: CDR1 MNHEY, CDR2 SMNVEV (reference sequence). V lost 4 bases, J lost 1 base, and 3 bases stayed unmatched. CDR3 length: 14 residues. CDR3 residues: CASSSTSGSYEQYF. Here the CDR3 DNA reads TGTGCCAGCAGTTCCACTAGCGGTTCCTACGAGCAGTACTTC.

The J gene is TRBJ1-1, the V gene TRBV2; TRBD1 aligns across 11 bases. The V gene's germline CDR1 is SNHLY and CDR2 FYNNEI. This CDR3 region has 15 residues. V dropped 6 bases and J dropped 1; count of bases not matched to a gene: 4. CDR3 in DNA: TGTGCCAGCAGCGGACAGGGGGCGGAGAACACTGAAGCTTTCTTT. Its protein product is CASSGQGAENTEAFF.

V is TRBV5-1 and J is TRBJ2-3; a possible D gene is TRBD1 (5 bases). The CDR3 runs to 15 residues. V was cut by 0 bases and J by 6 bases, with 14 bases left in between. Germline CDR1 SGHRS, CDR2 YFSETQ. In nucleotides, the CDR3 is TGCGCCAGCAGCTTGGCCAAAAGGGGAAGGGATACGCAGTATTTT. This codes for CASSLAKRGRDTQYF.

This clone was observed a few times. CDR3 DNA sequence: TGTGCCAGCAGCCAGTTTGCGGGAGGGGACACAGATACGCAGTATTTT. It encodes CASSQFAGGDTDTQYF. The chain combines TRBV4-2 with TRBJ2-3; 9 bases match TRBD2. There are 16 residues in the CDR3. Germline trimming cut 3 bases from V and 2 bases from J; bases unmatched to any gene: 6. Germline V gene sequence: CDR1 LGHNA, CDR2 YNFKEQ.

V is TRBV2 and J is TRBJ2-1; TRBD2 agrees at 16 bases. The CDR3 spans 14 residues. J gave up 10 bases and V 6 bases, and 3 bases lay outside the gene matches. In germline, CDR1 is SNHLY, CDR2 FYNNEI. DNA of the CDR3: TGTGCCAGCAGCCTGGGACTAGCGGGAGGGGAGCAGTTCTTC. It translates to CASSLGLAGGEQFF.

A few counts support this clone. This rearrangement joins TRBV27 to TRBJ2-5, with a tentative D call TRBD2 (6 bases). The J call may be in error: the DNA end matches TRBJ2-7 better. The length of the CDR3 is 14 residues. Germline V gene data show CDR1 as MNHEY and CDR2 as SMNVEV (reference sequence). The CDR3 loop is CASSYAAGPYEQYF. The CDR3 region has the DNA TGTGCCAGCAGTTACGCGGCGGGACCCTACGAGCAGTACTTC.

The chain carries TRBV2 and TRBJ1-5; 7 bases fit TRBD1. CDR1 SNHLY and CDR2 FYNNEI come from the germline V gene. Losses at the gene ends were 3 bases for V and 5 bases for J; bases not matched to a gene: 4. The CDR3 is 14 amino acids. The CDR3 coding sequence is TGTGCCAGCAGTGACAAGGGGGCGGATCAGCCCCAGCATTTT. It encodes CASSDKGADQPQHF.

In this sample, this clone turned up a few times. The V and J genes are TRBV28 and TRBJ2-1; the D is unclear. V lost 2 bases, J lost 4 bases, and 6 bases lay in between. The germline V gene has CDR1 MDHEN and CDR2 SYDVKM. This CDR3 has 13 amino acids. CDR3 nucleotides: TGTGCCAGCAGTTTAAGTCGGTACAATGAGCAGTTCTTC. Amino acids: CASSLSRYNEQFF.

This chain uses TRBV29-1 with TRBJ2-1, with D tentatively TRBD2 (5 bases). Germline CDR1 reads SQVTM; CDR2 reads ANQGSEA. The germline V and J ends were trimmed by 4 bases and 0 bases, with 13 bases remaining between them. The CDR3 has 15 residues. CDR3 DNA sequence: TGCAGCGTTGGGCTAGCTGTAAGCTCCTACAATGAGCAGTTCTTC. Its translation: CSVGLAVSSYNEQFF.

The CDR3 region is CASSLAGVFSGEQFF. CDR3 DNA: TGCGCCAGCAGCTTGGCGGGAGTTTTTTCGGGTGAGCAGTTCTTC. The chain employs TRBV5-1 and TRBJ2-1; possibly TRBD2 for D (6 bases). With 0 bases removed from V and 9 bases from J, the gap between germline ends came to 16 bases. From germline, CDR1 is SGHRS and CDR2 YFSETQ. The CDR3 length is 15 residues.

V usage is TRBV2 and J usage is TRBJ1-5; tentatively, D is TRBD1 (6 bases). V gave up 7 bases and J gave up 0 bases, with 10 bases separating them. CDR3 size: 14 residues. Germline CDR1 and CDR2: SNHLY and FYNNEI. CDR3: CASTKTGSNQPQHF. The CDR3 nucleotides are TGTGCCAGCACCAAGACAGGTAGCAATCAGCCCCAGCATTTT.